This TCR beta chain was profiled in a study of shared T cell receptors in the human thymus. Germline V gene data show CDR1 as SGHVS and CDR2 as FQNEAQ. V gave up 4 bases and J gave up 3 bases, with 22 bases separating them. This CDR3 region has 17 residues. The method was immunoSEQ multiplex PCR; TCRdb's version includes in-frame clones alone and lacks a portion of them. This sample has about 660,000 clones, with more than 75% found just once. The data were also submitted as part of a second study, on human thymus T cells.

This receptor was identified in a boy in the first two years of life with a congenital heart defect. The sample comprised thymocytes. V usage is TRBV7-8 and J usage is TRBJ2-7; tentative D call: TRBD1 (7 bases). CDR3 sequence (DNA): TGTGCCAGCAGCTCTCGCGGGACCGGGACAGAAAACTACGAGCAGTACTTC. This translates into CASSSRGTGTENYEQYF. Full variable domain (rest looked up from reference TRBV7-8 and TRBJ2-7): GAGVSQSPRYKVAKRGQDVALRCDPISGHVSLFWYQQALGQGPEFLTYFQNEAQLDKSGLPSDRFFAERPEGSVSTLKIQRTQQEDSAVYLCASSSRGTGTENYEQYFGPGTRLTVT.